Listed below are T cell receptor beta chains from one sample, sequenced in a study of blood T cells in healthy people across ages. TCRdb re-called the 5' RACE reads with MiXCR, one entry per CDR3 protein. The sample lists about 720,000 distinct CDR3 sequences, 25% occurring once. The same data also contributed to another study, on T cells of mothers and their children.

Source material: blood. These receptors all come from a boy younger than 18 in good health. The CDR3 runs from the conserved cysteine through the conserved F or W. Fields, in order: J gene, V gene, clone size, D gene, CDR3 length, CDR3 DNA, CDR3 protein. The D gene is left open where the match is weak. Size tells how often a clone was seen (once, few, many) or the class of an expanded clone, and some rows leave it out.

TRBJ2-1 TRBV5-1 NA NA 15 TGCGCCAGCAGCTTTCCGACAGCCCAGACGGATGAGCAGTTCTTC CASSFPTAQTDEQFF
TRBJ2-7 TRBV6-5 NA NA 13 TGTGCCAGCAGTTCACAGATTTCCTACGAGCAGTACTTC CASSSQISYEQYF
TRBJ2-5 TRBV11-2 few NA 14 TGTGCCAGCAGCTTAGTTCTGGCGGCGGAGACCCAGTACTTC CASSLVLAAETQYF
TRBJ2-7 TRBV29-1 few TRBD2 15 TGCAGCGTTGAAGAAAGCACTAGCGGGGTCTACGAGCAGTACTTC CSVEESTSGVYEQYF
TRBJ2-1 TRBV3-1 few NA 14 TGTGCCAGCAGCCAGAGGAGCGCTACCCATGAGCAGTTCTTC CASSQRSATHEQFF
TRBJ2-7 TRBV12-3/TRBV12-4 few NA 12 TGTGCCAGCAGCTATACTAGTGGCGAGCAGTACTTC CASSYTSGEQYF
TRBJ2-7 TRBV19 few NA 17 TGTGCCAGTAGTCCTCCTTGGGGGTATGGGACGGAATACGAGCAGTACTTC CASSPPWGYGTEYEQYF
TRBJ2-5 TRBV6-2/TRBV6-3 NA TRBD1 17 TGTGCCAGCAGTTACTCGAGACCCGGGACAGCGCAAGAGACCCAGTACTTC CASSYSRPGTAQETQYF
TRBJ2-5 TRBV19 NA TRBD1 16 TGTGCCAGTAGTATGCACGAGACAGGGAAAAAAGAGACCCAGTACTTC CASSMHETGKKETQYF
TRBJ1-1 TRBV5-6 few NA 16 TGTGCCAGCAGCTTGGAATCGGGGGGCCGGAACACTGAAGCTTTCTTT CASSLESGGRNTEAFF
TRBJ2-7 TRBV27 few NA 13 TGTGCCAGCAGTTCGCTGGACGGCTACGAGCAGTACTTC CASSSLDGYEQYF
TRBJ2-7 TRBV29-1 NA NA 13 TGCAGCGTTCGCACCGGGGGAATCCACGAGCAGTACTTC CSVRTGGIHEQYF
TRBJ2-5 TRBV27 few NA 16 TGTGCCAGCATTGGCCAGGGGCCTAGGGGACAAGAGACCCAGTACTTC CASIGQGPRGQETQYF
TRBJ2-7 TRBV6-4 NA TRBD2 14 TGTGCCAGCAGCGTTCGAGCGGGGGGTGACGAGCAGTACTTC CASSVRAGGDEQYF
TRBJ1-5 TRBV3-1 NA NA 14 TGTGCCAGCAGCCAAGATTCAGGAGATCAGCCCCAGCATTTT CASSQDSGDQPQHF
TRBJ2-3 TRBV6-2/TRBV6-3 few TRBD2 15 TGTGCCAGCAGTCAAAGCGGGAGTTTCACAGATACGCAGTATTTT CASSQSGSFTDTQYF
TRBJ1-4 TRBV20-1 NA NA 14 TGCAGTGCTAGAGACAGGGGAAGCAATGAAAAACTGTTTTTT CSARDRGSNEKLFF
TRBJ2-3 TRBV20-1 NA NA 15 TGCAGTGCGTTAACGGGCTTCCTCGGCACAGATACGCAGTATTTT CSALTGFLGTDTQYF
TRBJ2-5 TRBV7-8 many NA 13 TGTGCCAGCAGCCCCGGACTTTCAGAGACCCAGTACTTC CASSPGLSETQYF
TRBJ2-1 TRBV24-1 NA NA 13 TGTGCCACCAGCGGGAGTTGGTACAATGAGCAGTTCTTC CATSGSWYNEQFF
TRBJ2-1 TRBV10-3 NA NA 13 TGTGCCATCGCCCCGGGAGATGGCGATGAGCAGTTCTTC CAIAPGDGDEQFF
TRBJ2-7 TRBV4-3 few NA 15 TGCGCCAGCAGCCAAGATCGGGGCAGCTACTACGAGCAGTACTTC CASSQDRGSYYEQYF
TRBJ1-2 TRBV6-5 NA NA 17 TGTGCCAGCAGTTACTCGAGCTACCAGTCCCTTAACTATGGCTACACCTTC CASSYSSYQSLNYGYTF
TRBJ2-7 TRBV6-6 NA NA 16 TGTGCCAGCAGTTACTCGAGGGCAGGGCCGACCTACGAGCAGTACTTC CASSYSRAGPTYEQYF
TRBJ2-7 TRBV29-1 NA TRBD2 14 TGCAGCGTGATCGGCGGGAGGGAAACCTACGAGCAGTACTTC CSVIGGRETYEQYF
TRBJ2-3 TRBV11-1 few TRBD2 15 TGTGCCAGCAGCTACCTCGGGGGGGTCACAGATACGCAGTATTTT CASSYLGGVTDTQYF
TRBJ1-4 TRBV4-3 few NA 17 TGCGCCAGCAGCCAAGATGTGATAGGGCAGGCAAATGAAAAACTGTTTTTT CASSQDVIGQANEKLFF
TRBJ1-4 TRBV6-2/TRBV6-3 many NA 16 TGTGCCAGCAGCCCTGTTTCGACAGTCATCGATGAAAAACTGTTTTTT CASSPVSTVIDEKLFF
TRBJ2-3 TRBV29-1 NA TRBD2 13 TGCAGCGTTGAATTAGGGGAGGGAGATACGCAGTATTTT CSVELGEGDTQYF
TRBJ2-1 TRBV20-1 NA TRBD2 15 TGCAGTGCTAGAGACGGACTAGCGGGAGGTCGGGAGCAGTTCTTC CSARDGLAGGREQFF
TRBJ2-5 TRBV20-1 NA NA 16 TGCAGTGCTAGAGATAAGGGGCCACGGCGGAGAGAGACCCAGTACTTC CSARDKGPRRRETQYF
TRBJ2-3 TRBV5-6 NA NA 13 TGTGCCAGCAGCTCTGGGACCGGGGATACGCAGTATTTT CASSSGTGDTQYF
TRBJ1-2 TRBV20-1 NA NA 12 TGCAGTGGGGGTAAAAGGTCTCCCGGCTACACCTTC CSGGKRSPGYTF
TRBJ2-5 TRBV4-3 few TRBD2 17 TGCGCCAGCAGCCAAGATCTTGCTAGCGGAATCCAAGAGACCCAGTACTTC CASSQDLASGIQETQYF
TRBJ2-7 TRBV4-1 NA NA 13 TGCGCCAGCAGCCAACCCCTTGTAGACGAGCAGTACTTC CASSQPLVDEQYF
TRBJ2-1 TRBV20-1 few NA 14 TGCAGTGCTGACGACAACGCGAAATACAATGAGCAGTTCTTC CSADDNAKYNEQFF
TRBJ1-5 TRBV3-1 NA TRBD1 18 TGTGCCAGCAGCCAGGGGACAGCGAAGATTTATAGCAATCAGCCCCAGCATTTT CASSQGTAKIYSNQPQHF
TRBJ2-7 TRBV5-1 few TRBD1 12 TGCGCCAGCAGCACAGGGGAAAGCGAGCAGTACTTC CASSTGESEQYF
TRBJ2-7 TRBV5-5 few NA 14 TGTGCCAGCAGCTTGTCCCCAAACTCCTACGAGCAGTACTTC CASSLSPNSYEQYF
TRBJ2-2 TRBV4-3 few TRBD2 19 TGCGCCAGCAGCCAAGATCGAATCCAGCGGGAGGCGAACACCGGGGAGCTGTTTTTT CASSQDRIQREANTGELFF
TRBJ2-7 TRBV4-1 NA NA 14 TGCGCCAGCAGCTCCATCGGCAGATACTACGAGCAGTACTTC CASSSIGRYYEQYF
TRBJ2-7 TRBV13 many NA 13 TGTGCCAGCAGCCTCAGAGGGTTCAACGAGCAGTACTTC CASSLRGFNEQYF
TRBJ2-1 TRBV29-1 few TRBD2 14 TGCAGCGCCGGACTAGCGGGGGCGACCGGTGAGCAGTTCTTC CSAGLAGATGEQFF
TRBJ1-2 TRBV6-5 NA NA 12 TGTGCCAGCCTTACCGCGGGGACTGGCTACACCTTC CASLTAGTGYTF
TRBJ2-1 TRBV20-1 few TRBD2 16 TGCAGTGCAACCCTCGGACTAGCGGGAGCCGCGAATGAGCAGTTCTTC CSATLGLAGAANEQFF
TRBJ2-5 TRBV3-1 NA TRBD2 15 TGTGCCAGCGGAGAAACTAGCGGGTTCCAAGAGACCCAGTACTTC CASGETSGFQETQYF
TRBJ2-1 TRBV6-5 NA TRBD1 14 TGTGCCAGTAAAGGGACAGGGGTCAGCAATGAGCAGTTCTTC CASKGTGVSNEQFF
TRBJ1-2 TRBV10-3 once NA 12 TGTGCCATCAGTTCAGTCACGTGGGGCTACACCTTC CAISSVTWGYTF
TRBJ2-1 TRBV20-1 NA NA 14 TGCAGTGCTAGCTCCGAACGCTCCTACAATGAGCAGTTCTTC CSASSERSYNEQFF
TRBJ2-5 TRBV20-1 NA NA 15 TGCAGTGCTAGAGATTGGGCAGTCGACCAAGAGACCCAGTACTTC CSARDWAVDQETQYF
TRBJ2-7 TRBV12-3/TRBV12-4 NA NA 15 TGTGCCAGCAGCCATCAGGGGCTTATCTTGTACGAGCAGTACTTC CASSHQGLILYEQYF
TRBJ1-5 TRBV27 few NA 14 TGTGCCAGCAGTCCGGACAGATTAACTCAGCCCCAGCATTTT CASSPDRLTQPQHF
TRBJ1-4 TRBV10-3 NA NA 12 TGTGCCATCAGTGGATCGGGTGAAAAACTGTTTTTT CAISGSGEKLFF
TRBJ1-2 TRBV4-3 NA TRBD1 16 TGCGCCAGCAGCCAAGATCGGATCCCAACAGGGGATGGCTACGCCTTC CASSQDRIPTGDGYAF